Listed below are T cell receptor beta chains from one sample, sequenced in a study of T cells expressing NK-cell markers. One entry per CDR3 protein, without DNA, is what TCRdb gives after re-calling the 5' RACE reads. The sample data list about 450,000 distinct CDR3 sequences. The sample taken for sequencing was blood T cells: a sorted CD56 or NKG2C T cell subset, CD4+ or CD8+ T cells, or bulk PBMC T cells (not recorded which). These receptors were obtained from a woman between 18 and 69 years old in good health. Both conserved end residues are part of each CDR3.

V gene,J gene,CDR3 length,CDR3 protein
TRBV5-1,TRBJ1-1,14,CASSLVWGNTEAFF
TRBV7-2,TRBJ1-5,15,CASSLAGPSNQPQHF
TRBV6-2/TRBV6-3,TRBJ2-5,15,CASSYAMRRGETQYF
TRBV27,TRBJ2-3,14,CASCWGLEADTQYF
TRBV30,TRBJ2-7,14,CAWSDPPGVVEQYF
TRBV19,TRBJ2-6,15,CASRDMIPGANVLTF
TRBV6-5,TRBJ2-4,16,CASSYGGGWAKNIQYF
TRBV7-2,TRBJ2-7,14,CASSLGIPGHEQYF
TRBV5-1,TRBJ2-1,19,CASSLSTSGRESSYNEQFF
TRBV25-1,TRBJ1-4,15,CASSEARGTNEKLFF
TRBV7-2,TRBJ1-3,14,CASSSTGFGNTIYF
TRBV4-3,TRBJ2-3,16,CASSQDTSGVTDTQYF
TRBV28,TRBJ1-5,15,CASTDTGGAGQPQHF
TRBV7-9,TRBJ1-3,14,CASSFGGARNTIYF
TRBV20-1,TRBJ1-2,13,CSATGDRVYGYTF
TRBV12-3/TRBV12-4,TRBJ2-5,13,CASSFWKKETQYF
TRBV5-1,TRBJ2-2,13,CASSGEKTGELFF
TRBV20-1,TRBJ2-3,15,CSAPRRSQSTDTQYF
TRBV5-1,TRBJ2-1,15,CASSMGTLAYNEQFF
TRBV19,TRBJ1-3,14,CASSTQGIGNTIYF
TRBV12-3/TRBV12-4,TRBJ1-6,14,CASSSRGGNSPLHF
TRBV20-1,TRBJ2-1,15,CSAPGLAGVNNEQFF
TRBV20-1,TRBJ2-7,15,CSANPPGGRTYEQYF
TRBV29-1,TRBJ2-1,12,CSVEEGASEQFF
TRBV7-2,TRBJ2-5,15,CASSLGGTAQETQYF
TRBV6-2/TRBV6-3,TRBJ2-3,14,CASRDRGRGDTQYF
TRBV5-1,TRBJ2-3,15,CASSLQAGLTDTQYF
TRBV20-1,TRBJ2-7,16,CSARSDRRISSYEQYF